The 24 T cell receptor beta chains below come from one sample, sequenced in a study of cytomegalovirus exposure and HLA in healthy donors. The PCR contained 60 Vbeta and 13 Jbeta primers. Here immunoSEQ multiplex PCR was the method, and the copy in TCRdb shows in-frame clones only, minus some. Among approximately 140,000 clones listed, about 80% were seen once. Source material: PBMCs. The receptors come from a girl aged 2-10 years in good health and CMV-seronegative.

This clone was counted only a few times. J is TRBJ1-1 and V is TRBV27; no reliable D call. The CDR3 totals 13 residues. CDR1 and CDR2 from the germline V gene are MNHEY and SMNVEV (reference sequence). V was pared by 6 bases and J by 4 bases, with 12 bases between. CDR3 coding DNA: TGTGCCAGCAGCCGTACTGGGAGCACTGAAGCTTTCTTT. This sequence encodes CASSRTGSTEAFF.

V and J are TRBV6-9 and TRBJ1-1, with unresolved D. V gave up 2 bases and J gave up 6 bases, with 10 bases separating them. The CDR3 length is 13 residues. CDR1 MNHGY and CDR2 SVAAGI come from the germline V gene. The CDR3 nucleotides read TGTGCCAGCAGTTATGTGGGCAGGTCTGAAGCTTTCTTT. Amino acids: CASSYVGRSEAFF.

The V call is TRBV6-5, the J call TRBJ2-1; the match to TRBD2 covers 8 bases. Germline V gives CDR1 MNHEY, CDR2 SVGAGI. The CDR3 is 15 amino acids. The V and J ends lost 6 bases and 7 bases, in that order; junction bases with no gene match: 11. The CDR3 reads CASSNHGGAENEQFF. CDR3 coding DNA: TGTGCCAGCAGCAACCACGGGGGGGCCGAGAATGAGCAGTTCTTC.

This CDR3 reads CASSEGDRGIGGYTF. As DNA, the CDR3 is TGTGCCAGCAGTGAAGGGGACAGGGGGATAGGCGGCTACACCTTC. The chain links TRBV25-1 to TRBJ1-2, with 11 bases matching TRBD1. V was pared by 2 bases and J by 8 bases, with 7 bases of the junction left unmatched. The germline CDR1 and CDR2 sequences are MGHDK and SYGVNS. The CDR3 has 15 residues.

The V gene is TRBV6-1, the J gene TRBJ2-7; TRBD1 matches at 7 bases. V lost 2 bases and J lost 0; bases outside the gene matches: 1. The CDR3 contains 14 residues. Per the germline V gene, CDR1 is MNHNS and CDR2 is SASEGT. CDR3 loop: CASSERDSSYEQYF. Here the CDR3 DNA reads TGTGCCAGCAGTGAACGGGACAGCTCCTACGAGCAGTACTTC.

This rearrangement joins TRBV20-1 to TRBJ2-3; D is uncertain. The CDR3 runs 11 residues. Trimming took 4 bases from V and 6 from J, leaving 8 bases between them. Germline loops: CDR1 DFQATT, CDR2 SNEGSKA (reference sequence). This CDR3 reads CSATDGDTQYF. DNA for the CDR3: TGCAGTGCTACAGACGGGGATACGCAGTATTTT.

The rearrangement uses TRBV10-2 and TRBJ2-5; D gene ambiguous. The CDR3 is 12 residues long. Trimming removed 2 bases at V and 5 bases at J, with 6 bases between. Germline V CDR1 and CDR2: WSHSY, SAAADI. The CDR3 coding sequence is TGCGCCAGCAGTGAGCCTCAGGAGACCCAGTACTTC. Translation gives CASSEPQETQYF.

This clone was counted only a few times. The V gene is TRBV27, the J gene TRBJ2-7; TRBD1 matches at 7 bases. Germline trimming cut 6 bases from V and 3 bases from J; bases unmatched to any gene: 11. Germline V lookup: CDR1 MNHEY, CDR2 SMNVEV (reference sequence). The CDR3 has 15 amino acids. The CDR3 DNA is TGTGCCAGCAGCCCTATGGGACAGCCTTTCTACGAGCAGTACTTC. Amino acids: CASSPMGQPFYEQYF.

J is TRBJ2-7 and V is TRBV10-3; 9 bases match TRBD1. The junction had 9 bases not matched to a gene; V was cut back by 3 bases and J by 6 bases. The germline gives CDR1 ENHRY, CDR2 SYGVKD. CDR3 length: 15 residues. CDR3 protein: CAISDLPDRGSEQYF. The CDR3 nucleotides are TGTGCCATCAGTGATCTTCCGGACAGGGGTTCCGAGCAGTACTTC.

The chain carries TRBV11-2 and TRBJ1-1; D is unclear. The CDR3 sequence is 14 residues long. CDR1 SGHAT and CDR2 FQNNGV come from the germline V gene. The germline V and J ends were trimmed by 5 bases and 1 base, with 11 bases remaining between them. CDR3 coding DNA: TGTGCCAGCAGCCCCCCACCCGGGAACACTGAAGCTTTCTTT. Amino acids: CASSPPPGNTEAFF.

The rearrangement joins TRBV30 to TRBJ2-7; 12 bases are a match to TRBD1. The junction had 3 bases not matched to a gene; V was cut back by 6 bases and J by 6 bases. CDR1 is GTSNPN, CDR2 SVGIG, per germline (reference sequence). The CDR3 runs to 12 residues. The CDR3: CACWDRGLEQYF. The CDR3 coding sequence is TGTGCCTGTTGGGACAGGGGGCTCGAGCAGTACTTC.

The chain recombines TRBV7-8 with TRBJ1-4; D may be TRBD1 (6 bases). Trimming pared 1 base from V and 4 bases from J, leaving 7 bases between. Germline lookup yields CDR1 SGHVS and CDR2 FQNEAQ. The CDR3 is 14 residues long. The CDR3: CASSLVDSNEKLFF. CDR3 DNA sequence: TGTGCCAGCAGCTTAGTGGACAGTAATGAAAAACTGTTTTTT.

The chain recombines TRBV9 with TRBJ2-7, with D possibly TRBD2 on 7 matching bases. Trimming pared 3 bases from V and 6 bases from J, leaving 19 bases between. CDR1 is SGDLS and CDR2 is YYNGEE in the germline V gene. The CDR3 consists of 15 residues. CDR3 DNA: TGTGCCAGCAGCGACTCCCGGCGGGGGCTTGGCGAGCAGTACTTC. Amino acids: CASSDSRRGLGEQYF.

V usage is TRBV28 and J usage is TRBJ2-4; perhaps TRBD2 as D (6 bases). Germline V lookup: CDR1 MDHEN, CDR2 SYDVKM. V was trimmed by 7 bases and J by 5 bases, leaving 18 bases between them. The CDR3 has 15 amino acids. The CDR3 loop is CASMVGGYPENIQYF. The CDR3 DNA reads TGTGCCAGCATGGTTGGGGGGTACCCTGAAAACATTCAGTACTTC.

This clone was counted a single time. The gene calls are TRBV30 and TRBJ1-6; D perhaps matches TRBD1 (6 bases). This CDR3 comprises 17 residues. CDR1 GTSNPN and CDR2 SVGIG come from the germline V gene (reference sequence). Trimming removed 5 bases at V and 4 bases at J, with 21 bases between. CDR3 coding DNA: TGTGCCTGGGACCACCGTCAGGGGCCCACTTATAATTCACCCCTCCACTTT. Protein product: CAWDHRQGPTYNSPLHF.

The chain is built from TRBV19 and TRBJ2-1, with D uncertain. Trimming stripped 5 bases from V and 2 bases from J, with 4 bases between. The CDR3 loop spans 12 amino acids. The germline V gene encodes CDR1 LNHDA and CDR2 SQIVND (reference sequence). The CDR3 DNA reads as TGTGCCAGTAGTCCCACCTACAATGAGCAGTTCTTC. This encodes CASSPTYNEQFF.

The CDR3 bases are TGTGCCAGCAGTTTGGACAGGGGGGTAGGCAATCAGCCCCAGCATTTT. The encoded protein is CASSLDRGVGNQPQHF. This rearrangement joins TRBV6-6 to TRBJ1-5; 10 positions match TRBD1. The CDR3 runs to 16 residues. V dropped 4 bases and J dropped 2; count of bases not matched to a gene: 5. Germline V gives CDR1 MNHNY, CDR2 SVGAGI (reference sequence).

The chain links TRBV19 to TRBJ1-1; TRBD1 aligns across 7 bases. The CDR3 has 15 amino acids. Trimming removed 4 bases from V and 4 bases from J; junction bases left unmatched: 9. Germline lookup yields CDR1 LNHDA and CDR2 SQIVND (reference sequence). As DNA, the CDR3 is TGTGCCAGTAGTACCCCGGACAGGCGGGGCACTGAAGCTTTCTTT. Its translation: CASSTPDRRGTEAFF.

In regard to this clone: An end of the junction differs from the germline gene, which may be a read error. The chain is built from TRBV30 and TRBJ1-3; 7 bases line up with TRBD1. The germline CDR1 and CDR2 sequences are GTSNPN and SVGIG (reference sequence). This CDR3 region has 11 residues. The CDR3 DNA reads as TGTGCCTGGAGTGGAGGAGGGGGCTTAAATTTT. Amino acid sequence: CAWSGGGGLNF. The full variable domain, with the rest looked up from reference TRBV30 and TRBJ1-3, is SQTIHQWPATLVQPVGSPLSLECTVEGTSNPNLYWYRQAAGRGLQLLFYSVGIGQISSEVPQNLSASRPQDRQFILSSKKLLLSDSGFYLCAWSGGGGLNFGEGSWLTVV.

CDR3 nucleotides: TGTGCCAGCAGACGCGAATCGACAGGGGGCGCATTGAGGGCTTTCTTT. Protein product: CASRRESTGGALRAFF. The chain uses TRBV6-6 and TRBJ1-1; 10 nucleotides match TRBD1. Losses at the gene ends were 6 bases for V and 11 bases for J; bases not matched to a gene: 18. Germline CDR1 is MNHNY and CDR2 is SVGAGI (reference sequence). The CDR3 contains 16 residues.

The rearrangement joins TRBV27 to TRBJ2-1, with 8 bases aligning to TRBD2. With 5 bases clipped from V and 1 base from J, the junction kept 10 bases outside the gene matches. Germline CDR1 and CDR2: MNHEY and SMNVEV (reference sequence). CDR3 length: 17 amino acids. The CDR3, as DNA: TGTGCCAGCAGTCCCCTCCGGGAGGGCCTGTCCTACAATGAGCAGTTCTTC. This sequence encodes CASSPLREGLSYNEQFF.

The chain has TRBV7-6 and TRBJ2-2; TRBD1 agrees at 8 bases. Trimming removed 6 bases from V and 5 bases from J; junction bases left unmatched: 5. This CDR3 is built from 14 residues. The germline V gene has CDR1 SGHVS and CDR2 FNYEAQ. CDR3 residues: CASSLNRGTGELFF. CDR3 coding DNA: TGTGCCAGCAGTTTAAACAGGGGGACCGGGGAGCTGTTTTTT.

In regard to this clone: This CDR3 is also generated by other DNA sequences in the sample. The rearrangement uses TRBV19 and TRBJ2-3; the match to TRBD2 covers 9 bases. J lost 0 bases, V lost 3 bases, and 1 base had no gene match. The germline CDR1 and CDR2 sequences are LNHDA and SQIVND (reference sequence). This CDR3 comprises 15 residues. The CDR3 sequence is CASSITSGSTDTQYF. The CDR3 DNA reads TGTGCCAGTAGTATCACTAGCGGGAGCACAGATACGCAGTATTTT.

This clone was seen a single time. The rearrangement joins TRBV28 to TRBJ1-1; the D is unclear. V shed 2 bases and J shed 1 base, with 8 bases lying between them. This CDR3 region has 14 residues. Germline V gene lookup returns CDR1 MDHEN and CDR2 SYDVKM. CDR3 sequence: CASSLVAGNTEAFF. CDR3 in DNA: TGTGCCAGCAGTTTAGTCGCGGGGAACACTGAAGCTTTCTTT.